This T cell receptor (beta chain) was identified in a study of T cell changes during pregnancy in multiple sclerosis. This clone has just one count. The CDR3 sequence is 15 residues long. The trim removed 5 bases at V and 4 bases at J, leaving 7 bases unmatched. Germline V gene lookup returns CDR1 LNHDA and CDR2 SQIVND (reference sequence). TCRdb keeps only in-frame clones here, not all; method: immunoSEQ multiplex PCR. This table holds 55,000 to 70,000 clones, 70% to 90% found once. Sample: peripheral blood, taken after pregnancy. The sequence derives from a female donor with multiple sclerosis, enrolled in a pregnancy study. The genes are TRBV19 and TRBJ2-1, with 8 bases matching TRBD1. CDR3 sequence (DNA): TGTGCCAGTAGTGTCCACGGGACAGGTTACAATGAGCAGTTCTTC. It specifies CASSVHGTGYNEQFF.